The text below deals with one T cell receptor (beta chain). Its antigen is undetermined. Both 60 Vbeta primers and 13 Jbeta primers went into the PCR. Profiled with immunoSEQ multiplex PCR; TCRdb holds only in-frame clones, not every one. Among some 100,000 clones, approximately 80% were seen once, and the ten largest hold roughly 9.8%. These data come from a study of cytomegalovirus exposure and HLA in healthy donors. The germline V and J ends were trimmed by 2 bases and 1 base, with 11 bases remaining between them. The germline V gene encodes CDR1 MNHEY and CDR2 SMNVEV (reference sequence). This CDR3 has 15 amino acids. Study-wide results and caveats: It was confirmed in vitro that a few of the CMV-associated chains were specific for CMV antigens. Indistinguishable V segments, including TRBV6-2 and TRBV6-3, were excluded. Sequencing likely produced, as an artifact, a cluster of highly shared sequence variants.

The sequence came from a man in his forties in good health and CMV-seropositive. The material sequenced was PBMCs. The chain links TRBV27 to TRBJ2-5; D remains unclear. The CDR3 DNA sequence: TGTGCCAGCAGTTTAGGGCAGGTCCGCCAAGAGACCCAGTACTTC. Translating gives CASSLGQVRQETQYF.